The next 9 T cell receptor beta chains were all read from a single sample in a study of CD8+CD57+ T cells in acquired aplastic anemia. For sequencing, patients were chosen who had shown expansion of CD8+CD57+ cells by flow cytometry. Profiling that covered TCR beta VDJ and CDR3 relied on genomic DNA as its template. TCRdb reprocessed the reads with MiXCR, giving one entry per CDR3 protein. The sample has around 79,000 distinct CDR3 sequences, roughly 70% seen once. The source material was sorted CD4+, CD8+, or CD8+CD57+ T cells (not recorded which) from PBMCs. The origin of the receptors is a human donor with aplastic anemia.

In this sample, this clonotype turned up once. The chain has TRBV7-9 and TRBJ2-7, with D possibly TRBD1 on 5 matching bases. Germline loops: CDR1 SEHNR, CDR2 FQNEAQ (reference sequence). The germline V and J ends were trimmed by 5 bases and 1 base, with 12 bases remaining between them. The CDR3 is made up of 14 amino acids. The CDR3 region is CASSPSTESYEQYF. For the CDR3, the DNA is TGTGCCAGCAGCCCCTCGACAGAGTCCTACGAGCAGTACTTC.

The CDR3 DNA reads TGTGCCAGCAGGCCCCTGGGAAATTCACCCCTCCACTTT. It encodes CASRPLGNSPLHF. V usage is TRBV25-1 and J usage is TRBJ1-6; D not certain. The length of the CDR3 is 13 residues. Germline loops: CDR1 MGHDK, CDR2 SYGVNS. With 6 bases removed from V and 7 bases from J, the gap between germline ends came to 10 bases.

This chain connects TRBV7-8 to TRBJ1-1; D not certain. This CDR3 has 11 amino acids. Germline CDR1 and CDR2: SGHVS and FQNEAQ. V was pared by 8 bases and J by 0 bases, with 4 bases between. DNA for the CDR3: TGTGCCAGCCAGCTGAACACTGAAGCTTTCTTT. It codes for CASQLNTEAFF. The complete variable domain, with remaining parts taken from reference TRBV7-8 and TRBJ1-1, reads GAGVSQSPRYKVAKRGQDVALRCDPISGHVSLFWYQQALGQGPEFLTYFQNEAQLDKSGLPSDRFFAERPEGSVSTLKIQRTQQEDSAVYLCASQLNTEAFFGQGTRLTVV.

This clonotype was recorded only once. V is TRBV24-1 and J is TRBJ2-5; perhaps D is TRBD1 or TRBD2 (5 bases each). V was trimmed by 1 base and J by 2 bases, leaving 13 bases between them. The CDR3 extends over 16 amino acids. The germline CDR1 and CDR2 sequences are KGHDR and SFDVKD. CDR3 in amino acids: CATSDLRDGRQETQYF. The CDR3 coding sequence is TGTGCCACCAGTGATTTACGGGACGGCAGACAAGAGACCCAGTACTTC.

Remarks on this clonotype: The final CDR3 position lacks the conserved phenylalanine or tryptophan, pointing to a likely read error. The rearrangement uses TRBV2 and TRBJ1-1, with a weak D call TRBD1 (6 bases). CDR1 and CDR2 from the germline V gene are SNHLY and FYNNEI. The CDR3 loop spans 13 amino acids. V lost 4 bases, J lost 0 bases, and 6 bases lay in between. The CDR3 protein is CASSGQVNTEAFS. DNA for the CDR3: TGTGCCAGCAGTGGACAGGTGAACACTGAAGCTTTCTCT.

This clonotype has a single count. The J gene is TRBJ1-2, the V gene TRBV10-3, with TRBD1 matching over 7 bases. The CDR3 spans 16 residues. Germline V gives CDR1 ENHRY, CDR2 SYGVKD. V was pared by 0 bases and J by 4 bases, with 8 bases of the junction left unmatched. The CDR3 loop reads CAISESEGGLGYGYTF. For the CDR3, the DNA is TGTGCCATCAGTGAGTCTGAAGGGGGCCTAGGCTATGGCTACACCTTC.

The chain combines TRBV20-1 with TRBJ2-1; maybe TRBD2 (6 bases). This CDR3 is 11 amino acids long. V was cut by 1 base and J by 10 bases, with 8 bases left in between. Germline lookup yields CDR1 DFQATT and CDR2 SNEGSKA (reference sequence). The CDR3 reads CSARGLEEQFF. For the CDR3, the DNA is TGCAGTGCTAGAGGACTAGAAGAGCAGTTCTTC.

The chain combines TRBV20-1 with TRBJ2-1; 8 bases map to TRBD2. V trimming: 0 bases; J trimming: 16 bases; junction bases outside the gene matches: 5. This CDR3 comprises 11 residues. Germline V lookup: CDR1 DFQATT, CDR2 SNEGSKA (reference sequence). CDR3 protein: CSARDQRGIFF. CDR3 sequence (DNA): TGCAGTGCTAGAGATCAGCGGGGGATATTCTTC.

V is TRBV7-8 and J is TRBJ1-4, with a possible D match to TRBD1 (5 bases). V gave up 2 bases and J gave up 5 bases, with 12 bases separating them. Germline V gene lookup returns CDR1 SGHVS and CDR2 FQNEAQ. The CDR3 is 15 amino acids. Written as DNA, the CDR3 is TGTGCCAGCAGCTTATACGACAGCCAGAATGAAAAACTGTTTTTT. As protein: CASSLYDSQNEKLFF.